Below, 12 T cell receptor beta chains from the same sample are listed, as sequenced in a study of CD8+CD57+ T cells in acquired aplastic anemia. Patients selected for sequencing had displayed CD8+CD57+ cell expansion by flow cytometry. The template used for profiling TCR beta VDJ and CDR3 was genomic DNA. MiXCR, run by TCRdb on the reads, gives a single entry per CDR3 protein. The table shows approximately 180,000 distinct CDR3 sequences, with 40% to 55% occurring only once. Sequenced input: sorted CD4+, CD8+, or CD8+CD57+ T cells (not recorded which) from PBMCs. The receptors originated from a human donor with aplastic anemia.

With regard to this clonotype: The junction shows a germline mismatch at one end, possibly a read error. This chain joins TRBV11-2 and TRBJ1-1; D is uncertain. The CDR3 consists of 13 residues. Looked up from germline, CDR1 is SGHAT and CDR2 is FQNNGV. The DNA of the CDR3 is TGTGCCAGCAGCTTGGACCGGAACACTGGAGCTTTCTTT. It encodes CASSLDRNTGAFF.

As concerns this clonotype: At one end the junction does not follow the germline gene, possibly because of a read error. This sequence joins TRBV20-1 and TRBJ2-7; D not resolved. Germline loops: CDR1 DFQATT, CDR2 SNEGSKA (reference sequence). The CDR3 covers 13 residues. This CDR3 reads CSDRDTLAYEQYF. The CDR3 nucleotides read TGCAGTGATAGAGATACCCTAGCCTACGAGCAGTACTTC.

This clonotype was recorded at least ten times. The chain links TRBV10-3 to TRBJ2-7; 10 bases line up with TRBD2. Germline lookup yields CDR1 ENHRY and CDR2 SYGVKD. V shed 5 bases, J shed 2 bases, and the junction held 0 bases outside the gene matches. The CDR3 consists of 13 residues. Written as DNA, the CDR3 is TGTGCCATCAGTAGCGGGGGGGCCTACGAGCAGTACTTC. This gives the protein CAISSGGAYEQYF.

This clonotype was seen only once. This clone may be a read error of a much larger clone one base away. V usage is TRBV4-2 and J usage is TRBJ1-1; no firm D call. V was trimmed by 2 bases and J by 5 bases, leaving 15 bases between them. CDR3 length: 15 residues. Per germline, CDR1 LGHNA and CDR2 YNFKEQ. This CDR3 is CASSQISTEKTEAFF. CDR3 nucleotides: TGTGCCAGCAGCCAAATCTCCACGGAGAAGACTGAAGCTTTCTTT.

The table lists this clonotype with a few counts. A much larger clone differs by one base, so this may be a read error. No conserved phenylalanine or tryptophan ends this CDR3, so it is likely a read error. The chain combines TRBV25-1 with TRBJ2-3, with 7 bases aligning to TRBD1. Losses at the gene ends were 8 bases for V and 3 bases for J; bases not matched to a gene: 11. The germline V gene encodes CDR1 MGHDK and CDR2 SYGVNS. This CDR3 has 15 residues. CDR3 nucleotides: TGTGCCAGCGAGCTTGGACAGGCAGTAACAGATACGCAGTATCTT. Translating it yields CASELGQAVTDTQYL.

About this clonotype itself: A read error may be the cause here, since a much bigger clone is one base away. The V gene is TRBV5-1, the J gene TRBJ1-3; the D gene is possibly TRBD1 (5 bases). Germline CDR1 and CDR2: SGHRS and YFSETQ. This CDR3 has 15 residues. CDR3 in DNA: TGCGCCAACAGCGAGGGGTCCCTCTCTGGAAACACCATATATTTT. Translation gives CANSEGSLSGNTIYF.

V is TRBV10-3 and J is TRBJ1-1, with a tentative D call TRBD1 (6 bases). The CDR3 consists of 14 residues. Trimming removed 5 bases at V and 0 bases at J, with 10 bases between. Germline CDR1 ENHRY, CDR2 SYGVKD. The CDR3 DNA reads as TGTGCCATCAGTCCGACAGGACTGAACACTGAAGCTTTCTTT. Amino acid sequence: CAISPTGLNTEAFF.

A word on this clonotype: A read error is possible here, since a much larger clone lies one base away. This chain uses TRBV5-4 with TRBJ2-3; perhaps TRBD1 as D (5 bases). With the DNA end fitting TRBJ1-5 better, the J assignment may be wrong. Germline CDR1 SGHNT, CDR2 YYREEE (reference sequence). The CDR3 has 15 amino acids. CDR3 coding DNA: TGTGCCAGCAGCTCGGGACTGCCTGCCACAGATACGCAGCATTTT. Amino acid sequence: CASSSGLPATDTQHF.

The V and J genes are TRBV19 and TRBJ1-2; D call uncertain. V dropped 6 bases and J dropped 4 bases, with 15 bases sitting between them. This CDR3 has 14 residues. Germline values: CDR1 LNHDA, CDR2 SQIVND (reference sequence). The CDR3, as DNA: TGTGCCAGTAGCCCGACGGGCCGCATCTATGGCTACACCTTC. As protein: CASSPTGRIYGYTF.

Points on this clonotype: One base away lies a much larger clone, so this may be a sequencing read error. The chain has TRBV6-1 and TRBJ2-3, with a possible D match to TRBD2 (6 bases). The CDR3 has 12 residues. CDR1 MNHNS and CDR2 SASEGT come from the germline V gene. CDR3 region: CAGSGTTDTQYF. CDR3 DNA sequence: TGTGCCGGCAGTGGGACTACAGATACGCAGTATTTT.

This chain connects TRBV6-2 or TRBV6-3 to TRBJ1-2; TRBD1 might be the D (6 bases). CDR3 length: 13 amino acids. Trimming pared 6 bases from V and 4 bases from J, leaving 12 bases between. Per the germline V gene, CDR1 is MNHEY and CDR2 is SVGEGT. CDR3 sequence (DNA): TGTGCCAGCAGCCAAGGGGGGTTCTATGGCTACACCTTC. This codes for CASSQGGFYGYTF.

CDR3: CASRAGQGNYGYTF. CDR3 coding DNA: TGTGCCAGTAGAGCCGGACAGGGCAACTATGGCTACACCTTC. V is TRBV19 and J is TRBJ1-2; 8 bases line up with TRBD1. The CDR3 is 14 residues long. Germline loops: CDR1 LNHDA, CDR2 SQIVND (reference sequence). V dropped 6 bases and J dropped 2; count of bases not matched to a gene: 5.